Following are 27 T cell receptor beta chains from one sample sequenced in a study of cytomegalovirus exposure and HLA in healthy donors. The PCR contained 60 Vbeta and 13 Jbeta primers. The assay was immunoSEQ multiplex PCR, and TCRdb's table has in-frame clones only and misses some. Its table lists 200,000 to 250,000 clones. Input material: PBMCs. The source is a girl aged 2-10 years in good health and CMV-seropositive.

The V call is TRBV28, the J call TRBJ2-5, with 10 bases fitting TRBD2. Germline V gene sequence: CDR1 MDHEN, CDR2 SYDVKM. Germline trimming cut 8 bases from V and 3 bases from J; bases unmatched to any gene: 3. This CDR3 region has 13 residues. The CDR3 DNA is TGTGCCAGCGGACTAGCGGTAGAAGAGACCCAGTACTTC. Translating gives CASGLAVEETQYF.

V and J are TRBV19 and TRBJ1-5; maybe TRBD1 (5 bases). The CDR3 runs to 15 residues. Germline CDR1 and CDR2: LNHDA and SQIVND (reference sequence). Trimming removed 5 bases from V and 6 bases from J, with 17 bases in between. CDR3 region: CASSPQGSLSQPQHF. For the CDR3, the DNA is TGTGCCAGTAGTCCCCAGGGCAGTTTGAGTCAGCCCCAGCATTTT.

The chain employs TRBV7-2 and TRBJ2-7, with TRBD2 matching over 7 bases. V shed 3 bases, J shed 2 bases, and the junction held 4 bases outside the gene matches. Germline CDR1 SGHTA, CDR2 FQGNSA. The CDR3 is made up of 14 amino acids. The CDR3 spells CASSFTSATYEQYF. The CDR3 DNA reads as TGTGCCAGCAGCTTTACTAGCGCAACCTACGAGCAGTACTTC.

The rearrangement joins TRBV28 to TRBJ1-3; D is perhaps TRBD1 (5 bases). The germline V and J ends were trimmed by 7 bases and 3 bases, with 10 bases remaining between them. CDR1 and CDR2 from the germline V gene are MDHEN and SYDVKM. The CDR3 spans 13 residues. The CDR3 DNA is TGTGCCAGCACCCTGGGACTTGGAAACACCATATATTTT. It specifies CASTLGLGNTIYF. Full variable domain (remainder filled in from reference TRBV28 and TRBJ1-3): DVKVTQSSRYLVKRTGEKVFLECVQDMDHENMFWYRQDPGLGLRLIYFSYDVKMKEKGDIPEGYSVSREKKERFSLILESASTNQTSMYLCASTLGLGNTIYFGEGSWLTVV.

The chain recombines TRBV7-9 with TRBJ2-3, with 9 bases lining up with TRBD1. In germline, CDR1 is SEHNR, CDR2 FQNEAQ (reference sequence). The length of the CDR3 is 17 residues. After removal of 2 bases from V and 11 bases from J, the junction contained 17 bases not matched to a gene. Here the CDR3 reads CASSLMSGTGSVLEQYF. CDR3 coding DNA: TGTGCCAGCAGCTTAATGTCAGGGACAGGGTCCGTTCTAGAGCAGTATTTT.

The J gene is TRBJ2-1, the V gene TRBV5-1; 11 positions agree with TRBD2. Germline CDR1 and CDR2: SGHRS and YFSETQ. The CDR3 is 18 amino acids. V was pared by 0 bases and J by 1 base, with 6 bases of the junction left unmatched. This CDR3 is CASSLDATSGGSYNEQFF. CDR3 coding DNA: TGCGCCAGCAGCTTGGACGCCACTAGCGGGGGATCCTACAATGAGCAGTTCTTC.

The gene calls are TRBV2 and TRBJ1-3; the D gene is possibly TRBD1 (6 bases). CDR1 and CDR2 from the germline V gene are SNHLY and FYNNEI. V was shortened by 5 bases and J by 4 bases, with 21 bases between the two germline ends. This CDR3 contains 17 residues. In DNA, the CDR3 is TGTGCCAGCAGTTCGCTACTACAGGGACCTCGGGGAAACACCATATATTTT. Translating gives CASSSLLQGPRGNTIYF.

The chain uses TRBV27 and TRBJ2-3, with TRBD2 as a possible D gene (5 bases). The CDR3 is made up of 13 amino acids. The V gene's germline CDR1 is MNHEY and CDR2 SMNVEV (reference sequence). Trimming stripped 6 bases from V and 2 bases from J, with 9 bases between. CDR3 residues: CASRRETTDTQYF. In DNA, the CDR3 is TGTGCCAGCAGACGGGAAACCACAGATACGCAGTATTTT.

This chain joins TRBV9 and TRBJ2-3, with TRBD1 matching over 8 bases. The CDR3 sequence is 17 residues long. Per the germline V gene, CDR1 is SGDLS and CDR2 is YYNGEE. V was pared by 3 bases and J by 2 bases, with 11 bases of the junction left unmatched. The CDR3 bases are TGTGCCAGCAGCGGACTTTCCGGGACAGGCTTCACAGATACGCAGTATTTT. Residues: CASSGLSGTGFTDTQYF.

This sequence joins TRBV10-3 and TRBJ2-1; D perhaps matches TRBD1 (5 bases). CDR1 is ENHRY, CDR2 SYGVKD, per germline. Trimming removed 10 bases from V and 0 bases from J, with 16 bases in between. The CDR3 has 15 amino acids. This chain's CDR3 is CATEGAGSSYNEQFF. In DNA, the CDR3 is TGTGCCACCGAAGGGGCAGGGTCCTCCTACAATGAGCAGTTCTTC.

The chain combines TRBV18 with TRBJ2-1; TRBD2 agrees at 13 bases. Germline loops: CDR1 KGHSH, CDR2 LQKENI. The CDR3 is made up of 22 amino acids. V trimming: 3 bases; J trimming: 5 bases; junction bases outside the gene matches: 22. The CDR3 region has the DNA TGTGCCAGCTCACCGTTAAGGACTAGCGGGAGACAACATCCTCCGGGGGACAATGAGCAGTTCTTC. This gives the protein CASSPLRTSGRQHPPGDNEQFF.

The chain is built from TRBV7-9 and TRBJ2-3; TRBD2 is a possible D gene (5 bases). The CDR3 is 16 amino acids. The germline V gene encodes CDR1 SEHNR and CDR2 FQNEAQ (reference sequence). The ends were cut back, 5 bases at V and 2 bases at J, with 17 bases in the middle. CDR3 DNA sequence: TGTGCCAGCAGCCCCCGGGGAGACCGAACCACAGATACGCAGTATTTT. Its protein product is CASSPRGDRTTDTQYF.

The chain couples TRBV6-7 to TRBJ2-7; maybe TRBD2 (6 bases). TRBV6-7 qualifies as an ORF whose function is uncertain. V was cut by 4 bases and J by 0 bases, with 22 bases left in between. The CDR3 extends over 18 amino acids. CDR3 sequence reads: CASSLKWIPGVPSYEQYF. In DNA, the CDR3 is TGTGCCAGCAGTTTGAAATGGATCCCGGGGGTACCCTCCTACGAGCAGTACTTC.

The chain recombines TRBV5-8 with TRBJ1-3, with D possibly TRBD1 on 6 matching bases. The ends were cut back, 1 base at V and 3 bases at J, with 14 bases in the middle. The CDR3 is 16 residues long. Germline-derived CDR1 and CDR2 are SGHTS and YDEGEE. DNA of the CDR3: TGTGCCAGCAGCTTGTGGATTTGGACAGTTGGAAACACCATATATTTT. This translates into CASSLWIWTVGNTIYF.

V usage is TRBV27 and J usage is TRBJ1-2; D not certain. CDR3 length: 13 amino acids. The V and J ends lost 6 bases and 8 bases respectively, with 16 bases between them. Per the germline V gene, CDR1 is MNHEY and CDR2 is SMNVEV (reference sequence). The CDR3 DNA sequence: TGTGCCAGCAGCTCCCACGGGGATCGGGGCTACACCTTC. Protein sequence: CASSSHGDRGYTF.

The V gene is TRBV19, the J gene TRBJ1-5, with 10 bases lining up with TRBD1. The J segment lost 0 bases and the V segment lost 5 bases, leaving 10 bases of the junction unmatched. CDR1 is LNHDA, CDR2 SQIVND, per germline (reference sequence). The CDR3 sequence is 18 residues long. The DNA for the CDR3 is TGTGCCAGTAGTGTTGGGACAGGGGTACCCTATAGCAATCAGCCCCAGCATTTT. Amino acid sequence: CASSVGTGVPYSNQPQHF.

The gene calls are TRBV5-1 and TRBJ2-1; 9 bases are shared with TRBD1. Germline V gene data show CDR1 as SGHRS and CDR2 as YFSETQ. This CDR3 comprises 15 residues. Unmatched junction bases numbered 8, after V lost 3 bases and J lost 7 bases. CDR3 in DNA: TGCGCCAGCAGCTGGGACAGGGTGACGGCGAATGAGCAGTTCTTC. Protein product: CASSWDRVTANEQFF.

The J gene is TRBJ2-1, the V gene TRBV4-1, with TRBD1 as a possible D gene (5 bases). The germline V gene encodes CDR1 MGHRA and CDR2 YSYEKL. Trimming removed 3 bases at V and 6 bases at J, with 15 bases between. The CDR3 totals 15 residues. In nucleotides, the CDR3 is TGCGCCAGCAGCCAGGAACAGGAACTTACCAATGAGCAGTTCTTC. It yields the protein CASSQEQELTNEQFF.

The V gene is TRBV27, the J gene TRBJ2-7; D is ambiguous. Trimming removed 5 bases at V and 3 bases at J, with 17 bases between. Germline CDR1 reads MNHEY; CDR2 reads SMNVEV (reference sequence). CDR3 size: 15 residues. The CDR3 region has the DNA TGTGCCAGCAGTATGGATACAGTCGTTAACTACGAGCAGTACTTC. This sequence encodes CASSMDTVVNYEQYF.

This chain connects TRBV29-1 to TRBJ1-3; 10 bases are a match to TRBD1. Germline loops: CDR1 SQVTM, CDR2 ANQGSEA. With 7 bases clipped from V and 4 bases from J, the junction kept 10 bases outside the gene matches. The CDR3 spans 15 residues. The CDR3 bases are TGCAGCGGGGGAGGGACAGGGGCATTCGGAAACACCATATATTTT. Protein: CSGGGTGAFGNTIYF. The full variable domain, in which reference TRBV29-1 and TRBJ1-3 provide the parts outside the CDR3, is SAVISQKPSRDICQRGTSLTIQCQVDSQVTMMFWYRQQPGQSLTLIATANQGSEATYESGFVIDKFPISRPNLTFSTLTVSNMSPEDSSIYLCSGGGTGAFGNTIYFGEGSWLTVV.

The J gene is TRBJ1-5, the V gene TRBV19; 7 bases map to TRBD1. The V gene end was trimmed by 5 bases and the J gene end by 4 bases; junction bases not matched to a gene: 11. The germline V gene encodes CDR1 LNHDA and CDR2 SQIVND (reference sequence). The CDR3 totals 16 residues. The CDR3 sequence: CASSSPLDRDNQPQHF. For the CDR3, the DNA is TGTGCCAGTAGTTCCCCCTTAGACAGGGATAATCAGCCCCAGCATTTT.

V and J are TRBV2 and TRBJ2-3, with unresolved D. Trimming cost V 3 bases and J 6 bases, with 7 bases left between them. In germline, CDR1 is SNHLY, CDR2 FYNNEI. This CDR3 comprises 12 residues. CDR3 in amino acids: CASSDPPDTQYF. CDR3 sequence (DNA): TGTGCCAGCAGTGACCCCCCGGATACGCAGTATTTT.

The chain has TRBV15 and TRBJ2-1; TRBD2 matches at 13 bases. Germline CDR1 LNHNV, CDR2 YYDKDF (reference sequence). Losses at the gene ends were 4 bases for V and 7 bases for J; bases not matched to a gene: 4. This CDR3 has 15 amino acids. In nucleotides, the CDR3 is TGTGCCACCAGCACAGGGACTAGCGGGAATAATGAGCAGTTCTTC. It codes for CATSTGTSGNNEQFF.

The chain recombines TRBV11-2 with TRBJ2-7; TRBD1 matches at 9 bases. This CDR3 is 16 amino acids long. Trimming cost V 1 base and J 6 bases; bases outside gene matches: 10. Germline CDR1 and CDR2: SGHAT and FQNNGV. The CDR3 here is CASSLGLGDRVPEQYF. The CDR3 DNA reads TGTGCCAGCAGCTTAGGGCTAGGGGACAGGGTCCCCGAGCAGTACTTC. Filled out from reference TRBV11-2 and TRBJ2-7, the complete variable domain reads EAGVAQSPRYKIIEKRQSVAFWCNPISGHATLYWYQQILGQGPKLLIQFQNNGVVDDSQLPKDRFSAERLKGVDSTLKIQPAKLEDSAVYLCASSLGLGDRVPEQYFGPGTRLTVT.

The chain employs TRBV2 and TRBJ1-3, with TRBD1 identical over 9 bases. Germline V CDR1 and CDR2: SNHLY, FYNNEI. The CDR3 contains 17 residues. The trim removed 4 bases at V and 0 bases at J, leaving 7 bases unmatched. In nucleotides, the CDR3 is TGTGCCAGCAGTGGGGGACAGGGCCTTAGCTCTGGAAACACCATATATTTT. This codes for CASSGGQGLSSGNTIYF.

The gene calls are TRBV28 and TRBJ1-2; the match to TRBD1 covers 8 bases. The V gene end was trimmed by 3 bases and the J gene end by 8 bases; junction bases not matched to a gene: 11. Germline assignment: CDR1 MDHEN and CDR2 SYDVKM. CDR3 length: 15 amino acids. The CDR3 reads CASSFRDRTFRGYTF. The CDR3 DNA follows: TGTGCCAGCAGTTTCCGGGACAGGACGTTTCGCGGCTACACCTTC.

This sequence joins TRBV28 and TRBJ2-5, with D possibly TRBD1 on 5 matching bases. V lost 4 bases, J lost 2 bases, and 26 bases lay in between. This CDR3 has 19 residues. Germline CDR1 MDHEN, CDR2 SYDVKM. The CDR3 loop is CASSSTLSKTGAKQETQYF. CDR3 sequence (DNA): TGTGCCAGCAGTTCCACACTCAGCAAGACTGGGGCGAAGCAAGAGACCCAGTACTTC.